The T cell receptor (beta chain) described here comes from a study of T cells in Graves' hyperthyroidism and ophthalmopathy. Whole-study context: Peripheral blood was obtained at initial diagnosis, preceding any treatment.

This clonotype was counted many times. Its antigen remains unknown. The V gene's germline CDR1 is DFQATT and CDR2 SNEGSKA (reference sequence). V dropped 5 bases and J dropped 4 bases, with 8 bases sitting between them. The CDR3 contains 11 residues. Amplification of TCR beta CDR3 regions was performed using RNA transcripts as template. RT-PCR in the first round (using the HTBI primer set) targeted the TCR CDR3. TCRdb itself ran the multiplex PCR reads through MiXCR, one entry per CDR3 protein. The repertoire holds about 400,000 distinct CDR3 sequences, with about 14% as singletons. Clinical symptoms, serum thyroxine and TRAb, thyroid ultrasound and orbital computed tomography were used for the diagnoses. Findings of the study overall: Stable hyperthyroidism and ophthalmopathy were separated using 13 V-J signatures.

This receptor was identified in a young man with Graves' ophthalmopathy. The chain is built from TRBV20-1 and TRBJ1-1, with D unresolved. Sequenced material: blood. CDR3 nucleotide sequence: TGCAGTGCTGGGCGGGGCACTGAAGCTTTCTTT. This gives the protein CSAGRGTEAFF.